This T cell receptor beta chain was recorded in a study of blood T cell repertoires in COVID-19. On the study more broadly: Sites across the United States, Italy and Spain contributed samples from acute and convalescent COVID-19. The cDNA or gDNA used as material had been derived from T cells, B-cell-depleted T cells, or PBMCs.

In the original analysis: Reference gene primer amplification gave estimated nucleated cell counts. Libraries were prepared by immunoSEQ multiplex PCR; TCRdb keeps only in-frame clonotypes and omits some of them. For V, J and clone size, that table is used; D and trimming come from the DNA. The sample yields 250,000 to 300,000 clones, 85% seen once. Sequencing input: peripheral blood. This receptor was obtained from a man aged 50 to 59 with active or convalescent COVID-19.

CDR3 DNA sequence: TGTGCCAGCAGTCTATCCCTAGCGGGCGGAGGTTCCAGCACAGATACGCAGTATTTT. Encoded protein: CASSLSLAGGGSSTDTQYF. The V gene is TRBV28, the J gene TRBJ2-3; 8 positions match TRBD2. Germline CDR1 reads MDHEN; CDR2 reads SYDVKM. This CDR3 is 19 amino acids long. The J segment lost 0 bases and the V segment lost 5 bases, leaving 16 bases of the junction unmatched.